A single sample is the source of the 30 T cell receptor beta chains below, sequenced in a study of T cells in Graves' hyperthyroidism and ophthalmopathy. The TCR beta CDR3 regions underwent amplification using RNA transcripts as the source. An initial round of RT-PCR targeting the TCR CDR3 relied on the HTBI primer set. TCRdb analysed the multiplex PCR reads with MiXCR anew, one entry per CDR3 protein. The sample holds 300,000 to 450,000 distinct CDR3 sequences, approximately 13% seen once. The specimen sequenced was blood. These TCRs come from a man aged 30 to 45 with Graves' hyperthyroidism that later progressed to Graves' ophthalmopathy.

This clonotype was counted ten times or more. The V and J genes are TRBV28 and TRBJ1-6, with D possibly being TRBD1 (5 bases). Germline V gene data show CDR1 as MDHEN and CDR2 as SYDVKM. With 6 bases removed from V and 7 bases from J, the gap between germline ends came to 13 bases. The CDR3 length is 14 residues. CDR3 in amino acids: CASRTGRWNSPLHF. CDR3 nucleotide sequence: TGTGCCAGCAGGACGGGACGGTGGAATTCACCCCTCCACTTT.

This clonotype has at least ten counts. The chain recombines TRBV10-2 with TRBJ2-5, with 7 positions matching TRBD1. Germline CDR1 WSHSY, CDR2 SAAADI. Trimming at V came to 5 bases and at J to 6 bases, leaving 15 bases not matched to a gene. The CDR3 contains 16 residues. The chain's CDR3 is CASSPLTGPIAKTQYF. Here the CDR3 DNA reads TGCGCCAGCAGTCCCTTGACAGGGCCCATTGCGAAGACCCAGTACTTC.

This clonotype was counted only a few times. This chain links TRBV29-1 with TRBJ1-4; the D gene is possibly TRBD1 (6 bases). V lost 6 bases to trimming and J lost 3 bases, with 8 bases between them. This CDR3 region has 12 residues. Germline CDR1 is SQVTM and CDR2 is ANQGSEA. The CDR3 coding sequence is TGCAGCGTGCAGGGGTCTAATGAAAAACTGTTTTTT. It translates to CSVQGSNEKLFF.

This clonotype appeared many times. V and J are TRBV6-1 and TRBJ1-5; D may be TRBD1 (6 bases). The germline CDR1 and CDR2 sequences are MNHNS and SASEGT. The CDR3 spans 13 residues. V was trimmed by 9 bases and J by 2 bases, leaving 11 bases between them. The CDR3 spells CASRTARNQPQHF. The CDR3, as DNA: TGTGCCAGTAGGACAGCACGCAATCAGCCCCAGCATTTT.

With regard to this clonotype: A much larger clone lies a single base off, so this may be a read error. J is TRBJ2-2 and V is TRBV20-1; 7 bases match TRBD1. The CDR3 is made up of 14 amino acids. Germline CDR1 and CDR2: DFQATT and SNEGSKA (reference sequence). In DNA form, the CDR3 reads TGCGGTGCTAGAGACAGGGACCAACACGGGGAGCTGTTTTTT. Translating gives CGARDRDQHGELFF.

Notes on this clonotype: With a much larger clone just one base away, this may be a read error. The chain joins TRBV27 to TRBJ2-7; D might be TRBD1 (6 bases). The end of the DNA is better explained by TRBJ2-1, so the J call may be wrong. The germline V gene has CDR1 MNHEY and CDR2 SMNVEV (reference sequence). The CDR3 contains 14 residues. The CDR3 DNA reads TGTGCCAGCAGTAGTTGGGACAATTCCTACGAGCAGTTCTTC. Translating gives CASSSWDNSYEQFF.

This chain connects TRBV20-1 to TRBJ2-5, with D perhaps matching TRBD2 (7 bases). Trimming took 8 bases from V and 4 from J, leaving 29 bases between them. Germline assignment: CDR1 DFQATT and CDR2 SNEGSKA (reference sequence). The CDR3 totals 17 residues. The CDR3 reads CSTLTLRGGGPLETQYF. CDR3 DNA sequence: TGCAGTACCCTAACCCTCCGTGGGGGGGGGCCGTTAGAGACCCAGTACTTC.

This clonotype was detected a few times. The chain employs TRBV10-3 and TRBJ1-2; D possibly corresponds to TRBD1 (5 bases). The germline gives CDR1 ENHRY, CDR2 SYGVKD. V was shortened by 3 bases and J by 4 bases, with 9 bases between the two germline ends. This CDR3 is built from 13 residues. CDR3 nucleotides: TGTGCCATCAGTGAAGCGACAGCCTATGGCTACACCTTC. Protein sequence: CAISEATAYGYTF.

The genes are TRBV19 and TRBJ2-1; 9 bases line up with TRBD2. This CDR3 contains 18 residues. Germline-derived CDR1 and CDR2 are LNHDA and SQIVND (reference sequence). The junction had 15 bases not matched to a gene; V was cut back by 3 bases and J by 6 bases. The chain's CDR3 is CASSIVGAGGFHGNEQFF. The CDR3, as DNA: TGTGCCAGTAGTATCGTCGGAGCGGGGGGCTTTCACGGCAATGAGCAGTTCTTC.

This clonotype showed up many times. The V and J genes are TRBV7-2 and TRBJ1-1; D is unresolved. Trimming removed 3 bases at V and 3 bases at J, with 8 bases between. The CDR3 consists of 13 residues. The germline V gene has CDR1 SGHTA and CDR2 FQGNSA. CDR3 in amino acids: CASSFGGYTEAFF. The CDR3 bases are TGTGCCAGCAGCTTTGGAGGGTACACTGAAGCTTTCTTT.

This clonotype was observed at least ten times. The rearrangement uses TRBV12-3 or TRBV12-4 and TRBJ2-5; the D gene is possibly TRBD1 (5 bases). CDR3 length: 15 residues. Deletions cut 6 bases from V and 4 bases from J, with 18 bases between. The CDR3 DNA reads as TGTGCCAGCAGCCCCTCTTATAGGGGTGGAGAGACCCAGTACTTC. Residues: CASSPSYRGGETQYF.

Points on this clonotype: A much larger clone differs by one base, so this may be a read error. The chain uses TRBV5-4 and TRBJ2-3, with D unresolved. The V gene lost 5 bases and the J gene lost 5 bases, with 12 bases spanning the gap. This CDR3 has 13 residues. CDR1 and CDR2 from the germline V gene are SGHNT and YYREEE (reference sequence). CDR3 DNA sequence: TGTGCCAGCAGATACGTCCTCAGAGATACGCAGTATTTT. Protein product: CASRYVLRDTQYF.

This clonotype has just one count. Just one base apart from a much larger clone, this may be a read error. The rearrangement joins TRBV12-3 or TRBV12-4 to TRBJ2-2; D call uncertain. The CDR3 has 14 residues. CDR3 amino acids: CAGRMDRHTGELFF. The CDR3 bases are TGTGCCGGCAGGATGGACCGTCACACCGGGGAGCTGTTTTTT.

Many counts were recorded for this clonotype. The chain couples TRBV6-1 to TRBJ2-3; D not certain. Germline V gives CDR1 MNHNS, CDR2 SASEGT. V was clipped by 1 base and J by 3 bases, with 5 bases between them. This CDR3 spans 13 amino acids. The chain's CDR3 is CASSEGVTDTQYF. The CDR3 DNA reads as TGTGCCAGCAGTGAAGGGGTGACAGATACGCAGTATTTT.

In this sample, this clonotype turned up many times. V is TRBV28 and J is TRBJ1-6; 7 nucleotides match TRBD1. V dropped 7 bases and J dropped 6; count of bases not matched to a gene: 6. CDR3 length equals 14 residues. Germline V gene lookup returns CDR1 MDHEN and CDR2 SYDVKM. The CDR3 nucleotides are TGTGCCAGCACCAGACAGGGTGGTAATTCACCCCTCCACTTT. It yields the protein CASTRQGGNSPLHF.

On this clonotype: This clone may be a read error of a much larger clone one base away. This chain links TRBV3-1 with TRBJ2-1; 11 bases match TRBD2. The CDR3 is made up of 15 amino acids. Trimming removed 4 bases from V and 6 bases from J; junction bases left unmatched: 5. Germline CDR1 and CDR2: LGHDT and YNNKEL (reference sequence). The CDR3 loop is CASSLSGGGFNEQFF. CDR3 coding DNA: TGTGCCAGCAGCCTTAGCGGGGGGGGGTTCAATGAGCAGTTCTTC.

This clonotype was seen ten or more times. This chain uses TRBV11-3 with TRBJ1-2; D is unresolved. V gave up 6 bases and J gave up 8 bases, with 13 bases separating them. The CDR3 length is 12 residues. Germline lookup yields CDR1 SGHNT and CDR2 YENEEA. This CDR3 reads CASSQQVEGYTF. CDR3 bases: TGTGCCAGCAGTCAGCAGGTTGAGGGCTACACCTTC.

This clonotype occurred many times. The CDR3 DNA sequence: TGCAGTGCTAGAGAAGACGGGAATCAGCCCCAGCATTTT. Translated: CSAREDGNQPQHF. The chain employs TRBV20-1 and TRBJ1-5, with no clear D. CDR1 is DFQATT, CDR2 SNEGSKA, per germline (reference sequence). This CDR3 has 13 residues. Trimming left V 0 bases short and J 4 bases short, with 7 bases between.

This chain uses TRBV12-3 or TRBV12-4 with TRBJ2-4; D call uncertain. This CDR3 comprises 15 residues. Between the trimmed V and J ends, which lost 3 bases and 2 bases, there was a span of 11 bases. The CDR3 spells CASSLAPGTKNIQYF. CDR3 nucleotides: TGTGCCAGCAGTTTGGCACCCGGAACCAAAAACATTCAGTACTTC.

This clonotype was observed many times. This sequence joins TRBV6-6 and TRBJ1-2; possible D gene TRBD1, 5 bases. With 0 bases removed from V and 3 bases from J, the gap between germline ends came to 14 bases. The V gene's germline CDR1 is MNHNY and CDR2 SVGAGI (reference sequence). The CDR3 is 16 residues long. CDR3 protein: CASSYSIETGYYGYTF. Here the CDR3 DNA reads TGTGCCAGCAGTTACTCGATAGAAACAGGTTACTATGGCTACACCTTC.

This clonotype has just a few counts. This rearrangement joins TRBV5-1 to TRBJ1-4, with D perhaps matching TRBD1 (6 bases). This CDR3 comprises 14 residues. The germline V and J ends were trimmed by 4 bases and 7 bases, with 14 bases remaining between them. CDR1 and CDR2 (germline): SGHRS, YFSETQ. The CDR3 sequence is CASSGGGQGEKLFF. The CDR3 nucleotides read TGCGCCAGCAGCGGCGGGGGCCAGGGTGAAAAACTGTTTTTT.

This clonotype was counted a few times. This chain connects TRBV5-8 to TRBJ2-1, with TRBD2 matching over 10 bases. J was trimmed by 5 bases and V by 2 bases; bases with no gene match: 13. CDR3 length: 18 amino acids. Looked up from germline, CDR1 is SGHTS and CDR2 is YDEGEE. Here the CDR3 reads CASSFWASGGLGDNEQFF. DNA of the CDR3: TGTGCCAGCAGCTTCTGGGCTAGCGGGGGCCTCGGGGACAATGAGCAGTTCTTC. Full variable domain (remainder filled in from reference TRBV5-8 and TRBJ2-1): EAGVTQSPTHLIKTRGQQATLRCSPISGHTSVYWYQQALGLGLQFLLWYDEGEERNRGNFPPRFSGRQFPNYSSELNVNALELEDSALYLCASSFWASGGLGDNEQFFGPGTRLTVL.

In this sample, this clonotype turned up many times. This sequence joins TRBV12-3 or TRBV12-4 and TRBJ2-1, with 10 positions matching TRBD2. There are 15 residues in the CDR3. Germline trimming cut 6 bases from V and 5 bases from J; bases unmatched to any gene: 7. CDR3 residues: CASRPLAGAHNEQFF. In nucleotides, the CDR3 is TGTGCCAGCAGACCCCTAGCGGGGGCACACAATGAGCAGTTCTTC.

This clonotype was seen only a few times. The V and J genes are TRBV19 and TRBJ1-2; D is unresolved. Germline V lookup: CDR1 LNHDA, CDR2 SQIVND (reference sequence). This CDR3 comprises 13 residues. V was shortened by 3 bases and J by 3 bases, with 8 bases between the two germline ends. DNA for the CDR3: TGTGCCAGTAGTATCGGGCAGTACTATGGCTACACCTTC. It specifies CASSIGQYYGYTF.

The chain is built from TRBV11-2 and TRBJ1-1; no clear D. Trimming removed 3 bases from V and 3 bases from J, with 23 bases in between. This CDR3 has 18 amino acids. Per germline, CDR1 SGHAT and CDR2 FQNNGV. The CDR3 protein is CASSFPPSGRLIDTEAFF. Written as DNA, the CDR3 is TGTGCCAGCAGCTTTCCCCCTTCGGGCAGACTAATAGACACTGAAGCTTTCTTT. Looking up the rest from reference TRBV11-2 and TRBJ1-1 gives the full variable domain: EAGVAQSPRYKIIEKRQSVAFWCNPISGHATLYWYQQILGQGPKLLIQFQNNGVVDDSQLPKDRFSAERLKGVDSTLKIQPAKLEDSAVYLCASSFPPSGRLIDTEAFFGQGTRLTVV.

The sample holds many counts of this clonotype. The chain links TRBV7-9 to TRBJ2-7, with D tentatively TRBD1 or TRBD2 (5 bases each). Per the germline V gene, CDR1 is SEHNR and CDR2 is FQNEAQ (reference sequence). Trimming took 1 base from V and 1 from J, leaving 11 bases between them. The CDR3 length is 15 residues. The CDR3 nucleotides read TGTGCCAGCAGCTTAGGAGGGGCCGAATCCTACGAGCAGTACTTC. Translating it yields CASSLGGAESYEQYF.

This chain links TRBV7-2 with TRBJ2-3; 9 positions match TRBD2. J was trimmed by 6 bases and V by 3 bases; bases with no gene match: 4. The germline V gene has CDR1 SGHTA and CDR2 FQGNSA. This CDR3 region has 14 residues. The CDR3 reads CASSFRGGGDTQYF. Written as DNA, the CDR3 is TGTGCCAGCAGCTTCCGCGGGGGGGGCGATACGCAGTATTTT.

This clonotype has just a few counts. This chain's CDR3 is CASSVSTGELFF. CDR3 nucleotide sequence: TGTGCCAGCAGCGTAAGCACCGGGGAGCTGTTTTTT. V gene TRBV9 combines with J gene TRBJ2-2, with D hard to call. This CDR3 region has 12 residues. Per germline, CDR1 SGDLS and CDR2 YYNGEE. Between the trimmed V and J ends, which lost 1 base and 4 bases, there was a span of 2 bases.

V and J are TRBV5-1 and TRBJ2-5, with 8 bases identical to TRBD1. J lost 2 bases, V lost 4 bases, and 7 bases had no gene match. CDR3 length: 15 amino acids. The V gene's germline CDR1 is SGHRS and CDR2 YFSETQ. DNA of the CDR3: TGCGCCAGCAGCATGCGGACAGGGCAGCAAGAGACCCAGTACTTC. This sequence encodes CASSMRTGQQETQYF.

CDR3 protein: CASNPGGYNYGYTF. Here the CDR3 DNA reads TGTGCCAGTAACCCGGGAGGTTATAACTATGGCTACACCTTC. The J gene is TRBJ1-2, the V gene TRBV19, with unresolved D. The CDR3 totals 14 residues. The ends were cut back, 7 bases at V and 1 base at J, with 13 bases in the middle. Germline V gene data show CDR1 as LNHDA and CDR2 as SQIVND (reference sequence). Complete variable domain (other parts from reference TRBV19 and TRBJ1-2): DGGITQSPKYLFRKEGQNVTLSCEQNLNHDAMYWYRQDPGQGLRLIYYSQIVNDFQKGDIAEGYSVSREKKESFPLTVTSAQKNPTAFYLCASNPGGYNYGYTFGSGTRLTVV.